This T cell receptor (beta chain) was observed in a study of radiation and T cells in renal cell carcinoma. Study-level points and caveats: Top tumor clonotypes rose in blood 2 weeks post-radiation, then contracted. Without pretreatment biopsies, baseline tumor clonotype presence was undetermined.

This sample's time point: baseline pretreatment blood. Noted treatment: 15 Gy SBRT to primary tumor, nephrectomy 4 weeks later. Serial blood draws occurred at baseline and 2 and 4 weeks post-SBRT. This renal cell carcinoma was of the clear cell type. The data were produced by immunoSEQ multiplex PCR, yet TCRdb's version contains in-frame clones alone and is incomplete. This table has tens of thousands of clones, roughly 80% appearing once. This clone appeared once. As yet, its antigen is unknown. The CDR3 has 15 amino acids. Losses at the gene ends were 5 bases for V and 2 bases for J; bases not matched to a gene: 8. Germline V gene sequence: CDR1 MNHEY, CDR2 SMNVEV (reference sequence).

The sequenced sample was blood, obtained from a patient whose treatment included radiotherapy and nephrectomy. The rearrangement links TRBV27 to TRBJ1-1, with 7 bases identical to TRBD1. The receptor was derived from a man aged 55 to 70 with renal cell carcinoma. CDR3 bases: TGTGCCAGCAGTAAGACGACAGGGTATAACACTGAAGCTTTCTTT. Translation gives CASSKTTGYNTEAFF.